Listed below are T cell receptor beta chains from one sample, sequenced in a study of CD8 T cells in ankylosing spondylitis. TCRdb processed the 5' RACE reads anew with MiXCR; each CDR3 protein has one entry. The profile shows hundreds of thousands of distinct CDR3 sequences, approximately 10% of them singletons. Sequencing was done on a sample of blood, either unsorted or a sorted T cell fraction (not recorded which). These receptors all come from a male donor with ankylosing spondylitis. Both conserved end residues are part of each CDR3. Expanded clones get a size class; other rows say once, few or many, or leave the size out.

CDR3 protein,J gene,V gene,clone size
CASSLRGPGSGANVLTF,TRBJ2-6,TRBV4-3,-
CASSETDRRNTEAFF,TRBJ1-1,TRBV7-9,-
CASSLMQVSNTGELFF,TRBJ2-2,TRBV7-7,few
CCARDALRIGGYNEQFF,TRBJ2-1,TRBV20-1,-
CASSARSSGGANEQFF,TRBJ2-1,TRBV4-3,-
CSASGLLEGNTGELFF,TRBJ2-2,TRBV20-1,few
CASSYELAYSYEQYF,TRBJ2-7,TRBV6-2/TRBV6-3,many
CASSVRTGAGEQYF,TRBJ2-7,TRBV5-1,many
CSASRQGAGETQYF,TRBJ2-5,TRBV20-1,-
CASSLVQARESPLHF,TRBJ1-6,TRBV7-2,many
CASSLVEGAGQPQHF,TRBJ1-5,TRBV7-2,-
CATSRGNYADEAFF,TRBJ1-1,TRBV15,few
CASTIAGASYNEQFF,TRBJ2-1,TRBV9,many
CASSPGQGSKTQYF,TRBJ2-5,TRBV12-3/TRBV12-4,-
CSARDRVGGYTF,TRBJ1-2,TRBV29-1,few
CASSLGLRRTYEQYF,TRBJ2-7,TRBV27,few
CASSLGDSPYNEQFF,TRBJ2-1,TRBV5-5,many
CSARDLRASYNEQFF,TRBJ2-1,TRBV20-1,-
CSASQSEPGELFF,TRBJ2-2,TRBV20-1,few
CASRDGAGANVLTF,TRBJ2-6,TRBV5-1,-
CASTLTGYNQPQHF,TRBJ1-5,TRBV12-3/TRBV12-4,many
CASSLIAGGKETQYF,TRBJ2-5,TRBV12-3/TRBV12-4,-
CASSSTTYDTQYF,TRBJ2-3,TRBV5-4,few
CASSYRDYMNTEAFF,TRBJ1-1,TRBV6-5,few
CASSLTSGRNQETQYF,TRBJ2-5,TRBV6-1,few
CASSYPTLLAGDPQFF,TRBJ2-1,TRBV6-2/TRBV6-3,few
CASSPSSGAFYEQYF,TRBJ2-7,TRBV11-2,few
CASSQDRASGGFTDTQYF,TRBJ2-3,TRBV4-2,few
CASIPRGFGVNQPQHF,TRBJ1-5,TRBV28,-
CASSLDYNTEAFF,TRBJ1-1,TRBV5-5,many
CASSTRTSGRTETQYF,TRBJ2-5,TRBV11-2,-
CASRKSGDTDTQYF,TRBJ2-3,TRBV6-2/TRBV6-3,-
CASSTTGYYASYNEQFF,TRBJ2-1,TRBV27,many
CSANIDPTGELFF,TRBJ2-2,TRBV20-1,many
CASRGFGTGGYSPLHF,TRBJ1-6,TRBV12-3/TRBV12-4,many
CAGRRTGSLNTEAFF,TRBJ1-1,TRBV28,-
CSGSSGAETQYF,TRBJ2-5,TRBV29-1,many
CATTAVAGGGDTQYF,TRBJ2-3,TRBV10-3,few
CASASGRVYNEQFF,TRBJ2-1,TRBV4-3,-
CASSESARYNEQFF,TRBJ2-1,TRBV10-2,few
CASSSTVTGNTIYF,TRBJ1-3,TRBV7-6,-
CASTPPAGEDTQYF,TRBJ2-3,TRBV28,few
CASKYTNNQPQHF,TRBJ1-5,TRBV28,few
CASSPGTSGGEQFF,TRBJ2-1,TRBV12-3/TRBV12-4,few
CASSGERSSGNTIYF,TRBJ1-3,TRBV28,many
CSANEQYGYTF,TRBJ1-2,TRBV20-1,few
CASSLRPTREAFF,TRBJ1-1,TRBV5-6,few
CASSFYWGTEAFF,TRBJ1-1,TRBV12-3/TRBV12-4,few
CASSLVNGPYEQYF,TRBJ2-7,TRBV5-1,-
CASKGTPNTGELFF,TRBJ2-2,TRBV6-1,few
CASSLTMVTTDTQYF,TRBJ2-3,TRBV27,few
CASSATGGLYNEQFF,TRBJ2-1,TRBV6-1,few
CAISDPEVPGQPQHF,TRBJ1-5,TRBV10-3,few
CSARQMIYNEQFF,TRBJ2-1,TRBV20-1,-
CSASRQRGEQYF,TRBJ2-7,TRBV20-1,-